This T cell receptor beta chain was captured by sequencing in a study of shared clonotypes between healthy human individuals (dated by TCRdb to 2019 to 2021). For the study in its entirety: A couple of women and a few men aged 18 to 49 years were included in the cohort. Per donor, leukapheresis produced somewhere between about 0.85 and 8.9 billion PBMCs. To increase sequencing depth and limit assay-specific biases, TCR repertoire library preparation and sequencing were carried out by different laboratories using diverse techniques. Per donor, three plates each were used for CD4 naive and CD4 memory, two for CD8 naive, and one for CD8 memory. The study deeply sequenced blood TCR repertoires of five healthy adults to estimate repertoire size and the extent of clonotype sharing between individuals. General conclusions and limits of the study: Sampling was restricted to blood, and TCR repertoires in tissues likely differ from the TCR repertoires found in blood. Even with the large sequencing depth, rarefaction of the sorted-subset datasets indicated that sequencing was incomplete. About 5% of naive CD4, 3.5% of naive CD8, about 2.5% of memory CD4, and over 0.35% of memory CD8 clonotypes were shared across a handful of donors. The small number of donors limited the genetic and exposure-history diversity represented. Pairwise subsampling led to the expectation that sequencing depth would affect the degree of clonotype sharing among donors. Compared with non-shared clonotypes, the clonotypes found in all four sorted-subset donors had higher generation probabilities. Estimated clonotype richness was generally larger for naive than for memory subsets.

CDR1 SGDLS and CDR2 YYNGEE were looked up in the germline V gene. V and J are trimmed by 3 bases and 8 bases, and the gene matches miss 12 bases of the junction. From the cysteine through the phenylalanine, the CDR3 covers 15 amino acids. Only the CDR3 part of the read is kept: 45 bases, read in frame from the first base. As regards this clone: Its antigen is unknown. No per-base quality is available; no much larger clone lies one base away.

CD8 naive samples were obtained by positive selection for CCR7 among CD45RO-negative cells, yielding a CD45RA+CCR7+ population from which TemRA cells were excluded. Healthy HIV-negative adults with no recently reported acute infections or vaccinations were included as donors. Only Caucasian adults living in Nashville, Tennessee, USA were represented among the donors. Blood was collected by leukapheresis, and PBMCs were isolated by Ficoll-Histopaque density gradient centrifugation and then cryopreserved in liquid nitrogen vapor phase. Analytical flow cytometry was used to check the purity and quantity of every magnetically sorted T cell population. From each sorted fraction, genomic DNA was isolated and quantified by UV absorbance on a Nanodrop 2000c. TCR CDR3 regions were amplified from genomic DNA by multiplex PCR using the deep immunoSEQ assay. For each cell subset, the extracted genomic DNA was distributed evenly across all wells of several immunoSEQ 96-well plates, and each plate served as one replicate. For sorted subsets, 200 ng of genomic DNA, equivalent to some 30,000 T cell genomes, went into each replicate PCR. Purified libraries were measured with a Qubit 3.0 fluorometer, size-checked on a Bioanalyzer 2100, and measured again with the KAPA Library Quantification kit. Every immunoSEQ 96-well plate was sequenced on a separate single-read 150-cycle Illumina NextSeq 550 flow cell. The original methods were these. Because only junctional sequences without quality scores were contained in the immunoSEQ output, filtering matching that applied to full-length reads could not be performed. To assign V/J genes and CDR3, sequences were annotated using PyIR, a Python wrapper for IgBLAST v1.9, with IMGT germline references. Reads were removed for weak V/J assignments (E-value above 1e-6), missing CDR3, stop codons, out-of-frame junctions, or ambiguous translated residues. A V3J clonotype was defined by an identical inferred V gene, J gene, and CDR3 amino acid sequence. Percentage overlap between repertoires was computed as shared unique clonotypes divided by the size of the smaller repertoire. Three approaches were used to assess repertoire richness: RTK rarefaction, the Chao1 estimator, and Recon v2.1 estimates of unobserved clonotypes. Generation probabilities were computed with OLGA for all TCRbeta clonotypes obtained by the gDNA method from a handful of donors. Entries here come from immuneACCESS through TCRdb and include only in-frame sequences with V and J called. Some clones fail to appear in such tables; in the studies checked, an unresolved V gene covers under half of the shortfall, and the cause of the remainder is unknown. The D gene and trimming were derived from the DNA, and the V and J assignments and clone size from that table. This sample gives some 2.1 million clones in total; around 93% of them show up just once. The ten largest clonotypes hold approximately 1.7% of the sample.

The TCR sequence derives from a man younger than 35 in good health. Some clones in this sample may be carry-over from other donors' samples. Sequenced input: naive CD8+ T cells from PBMCs. The cell subset or site label of this sample denotes: CD45RA+CCR7+. The chain is made from TRBV9 and TRBJ2-3, and 7 junctional nucleotides match TRBD1. The encoded CDR3 is CASSEETGQVGTQYF. The DNA sequence follows: TGTGCCAGCAGCGAGGAGACTGGACAGGTCGGTACGCAGTATTTT. With the portions outside the CDR3 filled from the reference TRBV9 and TRBJ2-3 genes, the complete variable region becomes DSGVTQTPKHLITATGQRVTLRCSPRSGDLSVYWYQQSLDQGLQFLIQYYNGEERAKGNILERFSAQQFPDLHSELNLSSLELGDSALYFCASSEETGQVGTQYFGPGTRLTVL.